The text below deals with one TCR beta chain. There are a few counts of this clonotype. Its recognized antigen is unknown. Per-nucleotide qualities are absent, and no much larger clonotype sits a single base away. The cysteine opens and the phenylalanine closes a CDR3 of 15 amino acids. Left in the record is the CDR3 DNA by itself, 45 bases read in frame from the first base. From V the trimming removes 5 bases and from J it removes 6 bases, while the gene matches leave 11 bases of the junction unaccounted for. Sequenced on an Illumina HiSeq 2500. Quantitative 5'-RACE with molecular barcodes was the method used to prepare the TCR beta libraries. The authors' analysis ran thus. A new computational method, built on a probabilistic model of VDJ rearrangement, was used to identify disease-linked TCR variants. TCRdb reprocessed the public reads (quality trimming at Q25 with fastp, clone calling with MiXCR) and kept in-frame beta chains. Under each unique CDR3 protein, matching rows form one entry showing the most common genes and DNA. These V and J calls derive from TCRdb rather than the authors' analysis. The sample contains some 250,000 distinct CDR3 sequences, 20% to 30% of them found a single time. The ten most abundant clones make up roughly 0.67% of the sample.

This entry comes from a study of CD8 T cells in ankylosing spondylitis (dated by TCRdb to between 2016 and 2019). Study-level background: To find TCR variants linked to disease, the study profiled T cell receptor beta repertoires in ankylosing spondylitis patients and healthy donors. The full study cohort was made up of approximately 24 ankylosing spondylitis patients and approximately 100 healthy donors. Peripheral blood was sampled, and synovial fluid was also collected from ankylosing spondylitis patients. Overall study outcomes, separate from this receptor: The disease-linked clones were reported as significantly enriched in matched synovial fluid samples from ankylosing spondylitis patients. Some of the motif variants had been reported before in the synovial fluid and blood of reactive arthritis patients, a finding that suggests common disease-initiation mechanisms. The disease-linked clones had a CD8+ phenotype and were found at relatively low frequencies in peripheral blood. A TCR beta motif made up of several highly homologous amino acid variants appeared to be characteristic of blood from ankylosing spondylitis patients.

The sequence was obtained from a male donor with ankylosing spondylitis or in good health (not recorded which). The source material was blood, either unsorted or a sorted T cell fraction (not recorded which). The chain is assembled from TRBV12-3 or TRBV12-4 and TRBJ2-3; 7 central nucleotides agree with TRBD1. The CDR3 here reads CASSPTDRATDTQYF. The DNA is TGTGCCAGCAGTCCAACCGACAGGGCAACCGATACGCAGTATTTT.